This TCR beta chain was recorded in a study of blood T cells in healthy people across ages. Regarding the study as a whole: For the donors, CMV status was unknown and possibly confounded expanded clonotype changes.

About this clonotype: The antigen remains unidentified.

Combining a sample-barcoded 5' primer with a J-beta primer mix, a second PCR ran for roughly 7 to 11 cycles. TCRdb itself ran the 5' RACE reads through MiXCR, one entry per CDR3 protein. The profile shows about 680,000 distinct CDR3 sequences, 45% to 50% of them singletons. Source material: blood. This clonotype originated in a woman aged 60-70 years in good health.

The CDR3 DNA is TGTGCCAGCAGCCCGAGGGGGGCGCGTACTGAAGCTTTCTTT. As protein: CASSPRGARTEAFF. This sequence joins TRBV7-2 and TRBJ1-1, with D perhaps TRBD1 (6 bases). The germline CDR1 and CDR2 sequences are SGHTA and FQGNSA. Trimming removed 5 bases from V and 5 bases from J, with 15 bases in between. The CDR3 consists of 14 residues.